This T cell receptor beta chain was recorded in a study of cytomegalovirus exposure and HLA in healthy donors. With 60 Vbeta and 13 Jbeta primers, the PCR was carried out. TCRdb's table, derived via immunoSEQ multiplex PCR, lists solely in-frame clones and lacks some. Of 150,000 to 200,000 clones in the sample, approximately 84% were seen once. Germline V gives CDR1 MNHEY, CDR2 SVGAGI. Trimming removed 7 bases from V and 9 bases from J, with 21 bases in between. The length of the CDR3 is 15 residues. Sequenced sample: PBMCs. The receptor comes from a girl under 18 in good health and CMV-seropositive. The chain couples TRBV6-5 to TRBJ1-4, with D maybe TRBD1 (6 bases). The CDR3 DNA reads TGTGCCAGCACCCCCGGGTGGGGGCCGGGCCAAAAACTGTTTTTT. Its translation is CASTPGWGPGQKLFF.